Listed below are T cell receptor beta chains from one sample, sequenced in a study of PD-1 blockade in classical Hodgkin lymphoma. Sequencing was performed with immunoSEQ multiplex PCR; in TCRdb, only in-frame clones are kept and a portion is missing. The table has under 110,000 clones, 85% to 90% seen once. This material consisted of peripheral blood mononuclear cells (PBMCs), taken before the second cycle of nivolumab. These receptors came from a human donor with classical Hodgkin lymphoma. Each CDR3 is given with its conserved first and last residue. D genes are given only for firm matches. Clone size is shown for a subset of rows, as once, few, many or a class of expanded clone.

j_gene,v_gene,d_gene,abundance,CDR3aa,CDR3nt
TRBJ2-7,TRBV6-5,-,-,CASSYFGSLSYEQYF,TGTGCCAGCAGTTACTTTGGCAGTTTGTCTTACGAGCAGTACTTC
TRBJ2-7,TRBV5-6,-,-,CASRAPESYEQYF,TGTGCCAGCAGAGCGCCGGAGTCCTACGAGCAGTACTTC
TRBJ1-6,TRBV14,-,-,CASSQGQNSPLHF,TGTGCCAGCAGCCAAGGACAGAATTCACCCCTCCACTTT
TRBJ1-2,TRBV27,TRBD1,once,CASKPRDRAGGYTF,TGTGCCAGCAAACCCCGGGACAGGGCAGGGGGCTACACCTTC
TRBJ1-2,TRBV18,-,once,CASSPGNLGLYGYTF,TGTGCCAGCTCACCCGGGAACCTGGGCCTCTATGGCTACACCTTC
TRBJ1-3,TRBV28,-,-,CASSAPRRLNSRGNTIYF,TGTGCCAGCAGTGCCCCGAGAAGGCTCAATTCTCGTGGAAACACCATATATTTT
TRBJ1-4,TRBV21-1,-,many,CASRGRAPNEKLFF,TGTGCCAGCCGGGGGAGGGCGCCTAATGAAAAACTGTTTTTT
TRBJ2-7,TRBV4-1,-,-,CASSQDPPIRGPSYEQYF,TGCGCCAGCAGCCAAGATCCCCCGATCCGCGGACCTTCCTACGAGCAGTACTTC
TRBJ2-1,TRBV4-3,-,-,CASSQDLSYNEQFF,TGCGCCAGCAGCCAAGACCTCTCCTACAATGAGCAGTTCTTC
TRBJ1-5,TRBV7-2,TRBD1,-,CASSPGTGDNQPQHF,TGTGCCAGCAGCCCCGGGACAGGGGATAATCAGCCCCAGCATTTT
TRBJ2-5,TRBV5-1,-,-,CASSLVGHQETQYF,TGCGCCAGCAGCTTGGTCGGACACCAAGAGACCCAGTACTTC
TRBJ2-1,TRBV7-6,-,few,CASSSREGGSYNEQFF,TGTGCCAGCAGCTCCCGAGAAGGGGGCTCCTACAATGAGCAGTTCTTC